These 15 T cell receptor beta chains came from one sample sequenced in a study of tissue T cells after allogeneic stem cell transplantation. Profiled with immunoSEQ multiplex PCR; TCRdb holds only in-frame clones, not every one. Among roughly 1,700 clones, 45% to 55% were seen once, and the ten largest hold 25% to 35%. Time point defined: mouse harvest day 14 after allogeneic transplant. Tail vein injection delivered 10^7 T-cell-depleted bone marrow cells and 10^6 splenic CD5+ T cells. Sequencing was done on a sample of gut tissue. The receptors derive from a female BALB/c mouse given C57BL/6 T cells with graft-versus-host disease after an allogeneic hematopoietic cell transplant.

A note on this clone: Gene names and germline refer to mouse. The CDR3 end lies 1 residue beyond the end of the read and is filled in from the germline J gene. The V gene is TRBV5, the J gene TRBJ2-3; 9 bases map to TRBD2. CDR3 length equals 16 residues. Trimming removed 0 bases from V and 2 bases from J; junction bases left unmatched: 3. CDR1 is LGHNA, CDR2 YNLKQL, per germline (reference sequence). CDR3 protein: CASSQDAGGVAETLYF. The part of the CDR3 DNA that was read is TGTGCCAGCAGCCAAGATGCTGGGGGGGTTGCAGAAACGCTGTAT.

There are a few counts of this clone. Gene names refer to mouse genes. The read terminates 1 residue before the CDR3 end, so the remaining end is supplied by the germline J gene. The rearrangement uses TRBV26 and TRBJ2-7, with 8 bases matching TRBD2. CDR1 KGHPV and CDR2 FQNQEV come from the germline V gene (reference sequence). This CDR3 contains 15 residues. V gave up 4 bases and J gave up 0 bases; unmatched junction bases: 5. CDR3 in amino acids: CASSPLGGRSYEQYF. CDR3 DNA, as far as it was read: TGTGCCAGCAGTCCCCTGGGGGGTCGCTCCTATGAACAGTAC. The full variable domain, its missing parts supplied by reference TRBV26 and TRBJ2-7, is NSKVIQTPRYLVKGQGQKAKMRCIPEKGHPVVFWYQQNKNNEFKFLINFQNQEVLQQIDMTEKRFSAECPSNSPCSLEIQSSEAGDSALYLCASSPLGGRSYEQYFGPGTRLTVL.

A single count supports this clone. Here the gene names and germline are mouse. The missing CDR3 end, 1 residue past where the read stops, is filled in from the germline J gene. The rearrangement uses TRBV26 and TRBJ1-2; D perhaps matches TRBD1 (5 bases). Germline V gene lookup returns CDR1 KGHPV and CDR2 FQNQEV (reference sequence). Between the trimmed V and J ends, which lost 4 bases and 4 bases, there was a span of 10 bases. The CDR3 has 13 residues. The covered CDR3 bases are TGTGCCAGCAGTCCCAGGGAATCCTCCGACTACACC. Residues: CASSPRESSDYT. The entire CDR3 reads CASSPRESSDYTF.

With regard to this clone: A much larger clone differs from this one at a single base, so this may be a read error. Gene names refer to mouse genes. The CDR3 goes on 1 residue after the read ends, and that part is filled in from the germline J gene. The sample holds other DNA sequences that translate to the same CDR3. The chain recombines TRBV12-1 with TRBJ2-4, with 8 bases that match TRBD1. CDR1 SGHSN and CDR2 HYEKVE come from the germline V gene. This CDR3 is 13 amino acids long. The CDR3 region is CASSHRGENTLYF. CDR3 DNA (partial): TGTGCTAGCTCTCACAGGGGGGAAAACACCTTGTAC.

For this clone: Germline and genes here are mouse. Sequencing ends 1 residue short of the CDR3 end; the germline J gene provides the rest. The chain joins TRBV19 to TRBJ1-6; D uncertain. Being an ORF, TRBJ1-6 has a function that is uncertain. Germline V lookup: CDR1 FNHDT, CDR2 SITEND (reference sequence). Between the trimmed V and J ends, which lost 2 bases and 2 bases, there was a span of 5 bases. CDR3 length equals 14 residues. The chain's CDR3 is CASSMPTYNSPLYF. CDR3 bases read: TGTGCCAGCAGTATGCCAACCTATAATTCGCCCCTCTAC.

In regard to this clone: Mouse names are used for the genes. The sequenced part of the CDR3 DNA is TGCTCCAGCAGGCCCGGGACAGGGCACACCGGGCAGCTCTAC. Its protein is CSSRPGTGHTGQLY. The full CDR3 protein reads CSSRPGTGHTGQLYF. This chain connects TRBV23 to TRBJ2-2; TRBD1, the table's D call, was not compared with the DNA. The CDR3 end lies 1 residue beyond the end of the read and is filled in from the germline J gene. Germline CDR1 reads KGHTA; CDR2 reads FQNQQP. This CDR3 contains 15 residues.

This clone was recorded a few times. The germline and genes are mouse ones. The CDR3 extends 1 residue past the end of the read, so its final part is completed from the germline J gene. The gene calls are TRBV26 and TRBJ1-3; TRBD1 matches 7 bases. This CDR3 region has 14 residues. The ends lost 4 bases at V and 1 base at J; junction bases unmatched: 1. Germline-derived CDR1 and CDR2 are KGHPV and FQNQEV (reference sequence). The CDR3: CASSPDRSGNTLYF. The sequenced part of the CDR3 DNA is TGTGCCAGCAGTCCGGACAGGTCTGGAAATACGCTCTAT.

Details on this clone: Gene names and germline refer to mouse. The observed sequence ends 1 residue before the CDR3 terminus, with the missing tail filled in from the germline J gene. The chain uses TRBV5 and TRBJ2-1; 9 nucleotides agree with TRBD1. V shed 1 base, J shed 7 bases, and the junction held 5 bases outside the gene matches. This CDR3 comprises 15 residues. Germline assignment: CDR1 LGHNA and CDR2 YNLKQL (reference sequence). CDR3 sequence reads: CASSQVGTGRAEQFF. The sequenced CDR3 bases are TGTGCCAGCAGCCAAGTCGGGACAGGGCGAGCTGAGCAGTTC.

For this clone: Mouse gene names apply. The read finishes 1 residue shy of the CDR3 end, and the germline J gene is used to complete it. The V and J genes are TRBV13-2 and TRBJ2-7, with TRBD2 as a possible D gene (5 bases). V was cut by 3 bases and J by 3 bases, with 10 bases left in between. Germline V gene lookup returns CDR1 NNHNN and CDR2 SYGAGS (reference sequence). The CDR3 spans 13 residues. The CDR3 region is CASGGTSNYEQYF. CDR3 DNA, as far as it was read: TGTGCCAGCGGTGGGACTTCCAACTATGAACAGTAC.

In this sample, this clone turned up once. Genes and germline come from the mouse. The read comes to an end 1 residue before the CDR3 does, leaving the germline J gene to fill in the end. V and J are TRBV26 and TRBJ1-3, with D unclear. Per germline, CDR1 KGHPV and CDR2 FQNQEV (reference sequence). The CDR3 is 15 amino acids. Trimming took off 5 bases at V and 0 bases at J, with 11 bases between the two ends. The DNA read from the CDR3 is TGTGCCAGCAGTACCTTACAAAATTCTGGAAATACGCTCTAT. Translating gives CASSTLQNSGNTLY. The whole CDR3 reads CASSTLQNSGNTLYF. The full variable domain, with the rest looked up from reference TRBV26 and TRBJ1-3, is NSKVIQTPRYLVKGQGQKAKMRCIPEKGHPVVFWYQQNKNNEFKFLINFQNQEVLQQIDMTEKRFSAECPSNSPCSLEIQSSEAGDSALYLCASSTLQNSGNTLYFGEGSRLIVV.

This clone has just one count. Gene names and germline match the mouse. The CDR3 end falls 1 residue outside the read, so it is completed with the germline J gene. The rearrangement links TRBV19 to TRBJ2-1; maybe TRBD1 (6 bases). Germline CDR1 is FNHDT and CDR2 is SITEND (reference sequence). V was clipped by 2 bases and J by 1 base, with 7 bases between them. The CDR3 is 14 residues long. The sequenced part of the CDR3 DNA is TGTGCCAGCAGTATTGGGACAAACTATGCTGAGCAGTTC. Protein sequence: CASSIGTNYAEQF. The entire CDR3 protein is CASSIGTNYAEQFF.

Note on this clone: Mouse germline and gene names are used. CDR3 bases read: TGTGCCAGCGCCCGGGACATTTCTGGAAATACGCTCTAT. Translation: CASARDISGNTLY. The entire CDR3 reads CASARDISGNTLYF. J is TRBJ1-3 and V is TRBV26, with D perhaps TRBD1 (6 bases). Read coverage stops 1 residue before the CDR3 terminus; the germline J gene supplies the remainder. The length of the CDR3 is 14 residues. Trimming stripped 8 bases from V and 0 bases from J, with 11 bases between. CDR1 and CDR2 from the germline V gene are KGHPV and FQNQEV (reference sequence). Full variable domain (outside the CDR3, taken from reference TRBV26 and TRBJ1-3): NSKVIQTPRYLVKGQGQKAKMRCIPEKGHPVVFWYQQNKNNEFKFLINFQNQEVLQQIDMTEKRFSAECPSNSPCSLEIQSSEAGDSALYLCASARDISGNTLYFGEGSRLIVV.

Comments on this clone: Mouse gene names apply. The CDR3 end lies 1 residue beyond the end of the read and is filled in from the germline J gene. V usage is TRBV26 and J usage is TRBJ1-6; 8 bases align to TRBD1. TRBJ1-6 is noted as an ORF with a role that remains uncertain. The junction had 0 bases not matched to a gene; V was cut back by 2 bases and J by 3 bases. CDR1 is KGHPV and CDR2 is FQNQEV in the germline V gene (reference sequence). This CDR3 is 15 amino acids long. The CDR3 loop is CASSLTGGYNSPLYF. Incomplete CDR3 DNA: TGTGCCAGCAGTCTGACAGGGGGCTATAATTCGCCCCTCTAC.

In regard to this clone: The gene symbols are mouse symbols. Read sequence stops 1 residue before the CDR3 end, and the germline J gene provides the missing end. The genes are TRBV13-2 and TRBJ2-1; 14 nucleotides align to TRBD2. The CDR3 contains 17 residues. V lost 5 bases, J lost 3 bases, and 7 bases stayed unmatched. Germline V gene data show CDR1 as NNHNN and CDR2 as SYGAGS (reference sequence). CDR3 bases read: TGTGCCAGCGGGGAACCGGGACTGGGGGGGCGCTATGCTGAGCAGTTC. Translating it yields CASGEPGLGGRYAEQF. The CDR3 in its entirety is CASGEPGLGGRYAEQFF.

For this clone: Each gene name is a mouse one. Read data end 1 residue before the CDR3 end; the end is taken from the germline J gene. This chain connects TRBV15 to TRBJ1-1, with D uncertain. The V and J ends lost 2 bases and 0 bases respectively, with 7 bases between them. Per the germline V gene, CDR1 is SGHND and CDR2 is FRSKSL. The CDR3 spans 14 residues. The CDR3 protein is CASSLSLANTEVFF. Partial CDR3 DNA: TGTGCCAGCAGTTTAAGCCTAGCAAACACAGAAGTCTTC.